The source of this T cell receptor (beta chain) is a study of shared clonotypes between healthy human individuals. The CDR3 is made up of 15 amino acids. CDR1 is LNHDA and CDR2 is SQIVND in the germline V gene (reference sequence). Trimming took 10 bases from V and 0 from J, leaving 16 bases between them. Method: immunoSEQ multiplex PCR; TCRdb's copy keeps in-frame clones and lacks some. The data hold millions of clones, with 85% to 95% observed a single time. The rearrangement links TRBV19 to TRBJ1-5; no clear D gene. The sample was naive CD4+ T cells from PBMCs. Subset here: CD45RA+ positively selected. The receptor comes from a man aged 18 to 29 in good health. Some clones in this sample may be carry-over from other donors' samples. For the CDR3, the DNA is TGTGCCACCAGTAGCCAGGAGAATAGCAATCAGCCCCAGCATTTT. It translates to CATSSQENSNQPQHF.